This T cell receptor beta chain is from a study of identical twins. CDR3 length equals 15 residues. Germline assignment: CDR1 SGHRS and CDR2 YFSETQ. After removal of 4 bases from V and 3 bases from J, the junction contained 8 bases not matched to a gene. Study-wide findings and caveats: The abundant beta clonotypes from cord blood had fewer insertions, and memory repertoires had none of this.

TCRdb re-analysed the 5' RACE reads in MiXCR, keeping a single row per CDR3 protein. In the table there are 550,000 to 700,000 distinct CDR3 sequences, roughly 20% of which are singletons. This clonotype was observed a few times. Its antigen is not known. The sample also formed part of further work on T cells expressing NK-cell markers. That source reports: Sorted CD3+CD56+NKG2C+, CD3+CD56+NKG2C- and CD3+CD56-NKG2C+ T-cell subsets were beta-chain profiled. Eight donors were sequenced, of whom seven were HCMV-seropositive, while the remaining one was HCMV-seronegative.

The gene calls are TRBV5-1 and TRBJ1-2; 8 bases align to TRBD1. This receptor was identified in a woman aged 18-30 years in good health. The source material was PBMCs. The CDR3 loop is CASSQGQGWDYGYTF. DNA of the CDR3: TGCGCCAGCAGCCAAGGACAGGGATGGGACTATGGCTACACCTTC.